Listed below are T cell receptor beta chains from one sample, sequenced in a study of persistence of HIV-infected CD4 T cells. Their antigen targets remain unknown. TCRdb's copy holds only in-frame clones and misses some; the assay was immunoSEQ multiplex PCR. The sample lists 35,000 to 50,000 clones; about 89% were seen once. Specimen: CD4+ T cells sorted from PBMCs after approximately 19-hour stimulation, collected from a patient who received antiretroviral therapy. The origin of the receptors is an adult man with HIV who was CMV-seropositive. Each CDR3 is given with its conserved first and last residue. Fields, in order: J gene, clone size, D gene, V gene, CDR3 protein, CDR3 DNA. D genes are given only for firm matches. The size of a clone is reported for some rows only, either as once, few or many, or as a class for expanded clones.

j_call: TRBJ2-3; clone_size: -; d_call: -; v_call: TRBV5-1; cdr3_aa: CASSLDRLLTDTQYF; cdr3_nt: TGCGCCAGCAGCTTGGACAGACTTCTCACAGATACGCAGTATTTT
j_call: TRBJ2-3; clone_size: -; d_call: -; v_call: TRBV28; cdr3_aa: CASMSVTDTQYF; cdr3_nt: TGTGCCAGCATGTCCGTCACAGATACGCAGTATTTT
j_call: TRBJ2-2; clone_size: -; d_call: -; v_call: TRBV5-1; cdr3_aa: CASSLARDRANTGELFF; cdr3_nt: TGCGCCAGCAGCTTAGCTCGAGACCGCGCGAACACCGGGGAGCTGTTTTTT
j_call: TRBJ2-3; clone_size: -; d_call: TRBD1; v_call: TRBV5-1; cdr3_aa: CASSLEQGRADTQYF; cdr3_nt: TGCGCCAGCAGCTTGGAACAGGGGAGAGCAGATACGCAGTATTTT
j_call: TRBJ2-2; clone_size: -; d_call: TRBD1; v_call: TRBV18; cdr3_aa: CASSLSGGANTGELFF; cdr3_nt: TGTGCCAGCTCACTTTCAGGGGGCGCGAACACCGGGGAGCTGTTTTTT
j_call: TRBJ1-5; clone_size: -; d_call: TRBD1; v_call: TRBV15; cdr3_aa: CATSQGQGHQPQHF; cdr3_nt: TGTGCCACCAGCCAGGGACAGGGCCATCAGCCCCAGCATTTT
j_call: TRBJ2-7; clone_size: -; d_call: -; v_call: TRBV5-4; cdr3_aa: CASSSGYYYEQYF; cdr3_nt: TGTGCCAGCAGCTCGGGGTACTACTACGAGCAGTACTTC
j_call: TRBJ2-7; clone_size: once; d_call: -; v_call: TRBV27; cdr3_aa: CATVRYYEQYF; cdr3_nt: TGTGCCACCGTAAGATATTACGAGCAGTACTTC
j_call: TRBJ2-7; clone_size: -; d_call: TRBD2; v_call: TRBV2; cdr3_aa: CASSDGLAQPYEQYF; cdr3_nt: TGTGCCAGCAGTGACGGACTAGCGCAACCCTACGAGCAGTACTTC
j_call: TRBJ2-7; clone_size: -; d_call: TRBD2; v_call: TRBV3-1/TRBV3-2; cdr3_aa: CASSHSGTRREQYF; cdr3_nt: TGTGCCAGCAGCCACTCCGGGACTAGACGCGAGCAGTACTTC
j_call: TRBJ2-7; clone_size: -; d_call: TRBD1; v_call: TRBV4-1; cdr3_aa: CASSQGFWTGVDEQYF; cdr3_nt: TGCGCCAGCAGCCAAGGTTTTTGGACAGGGGTCGACGAGCAGTACTTC
j_call: TRBJ2-1; clone_size: -; d_call: -; v_call: TRBV6-5; cdr3_aa: CASSRVQGSEQFF; cdr3_nt: TGTGCCAGCAGCCGTGTGCAGGGGAGTGAGCAGTTCTTC
j_call: TRBJ2-3; clone_size: -; d_call: -; v_call: TRBV21-1; cdr3_aa: CASKLKCPSTDTQYF; cdr3_nt: TGTGCCAGCAAGTTGAAGTGTCCAAGCACAGATACGCAGTATTTT
j_call: TRBJ2-3; clone_size: -; d_call: TRBD2; v_call: TRBV11-1; cdr3_aa: CASRRDYTDTQYF; cdr3_nt: TGTGCCAGCAGGAGGGACTACACAGATACGCAGTATTTT
j_call: TRBJ2-4; clone_size: -; d_call: -; v_call: TRBV10-3; cdr3_aa: CAISESGRQNIQYF; cdr3_nt: TGTGCCATCAGTGAGTCGGGCAGACAAAACATTCAGTACTTC
j_call: TRBJ1-2; clone_size: -; d_call: -; v_call: TRBV5-1; cdr3_aa: CASSTMTDLNYGYTF; cdr3_nt: TGCGCCAGCAGCACTATGACGGATCTCAACTATGGCTACACCTTC
j_call: TRBJ2-2; clone_size: -; d_call: TRBD2; v_call: TRBV24-1; cdr3_aa: CAAAGGVNTGELFF; cdr3_nt: TGTGCCGCCGCGGGGGGGGTGAACACCGGGGAGCTGTTTTTT
j_call: TRBJ2-5; clone_size: -; d_call: -; v_call: TRBV2; cdr3_aa: CASQYRTEKETQYF; cdr3_nt: TGTGCCAGCCAGTATCGGACAGAAAAAGAGACCCAGTACTTC
j_call: TRBJ2-1; clone_size: -; d_call: -; v_call: TRBV10-3; cdr3_aa: CAISESIGRYNEQFF; cdr3_nt: TGTGCCATCAGTGAGTCGATAGGACGTTACAATGAGCAGTTCTTC
j_call: TRBJ1-5; clone_size: -; d_call: TRBD1; v_call: TRBV19; cdr3_aa: CASNTGGGNQPQHF; cdr3_nt: TGTGCCAGTAATACAGGGGGCGGCAATCAGCCCCAGCATTTT
j_call: TRBJ2-7; clone_size: -; d_call: -; v_call: TRBV6-5; cdr3_aa: CASTGQLSSYEQYF; cdr3_nt: TGTGCCAGCACCGGTCAACTTAGCTCCTACGAGCAGTACTTC